The T cell receptor beta chain described here comes from a study of T cells after yellow fever vaccination. Study background: In the case of low-cell-number fractions, SMART-Seq v4 Ultra Low Input was used for preparation. Regarding the study as a whole: Within FACS-sorted repertoires, abundant clonotypes contaminating from the bulk population could be present.

Comment on this clonotype: What it recognizes is unknown.

5'RACE template switching generated TCR cDNA, adding a universal primer site and UMIs. TCRdb processed the 5' RACE reads anew with MiXCR; each CDR3 protein has one entry. The sample has some 99,000 distinct CDR3 sequences, 5.8% seen once. The receptor was isolated from a man aged 18 to 29 who received the YFV17D yellow fever vaccine. Source: CD8+ T cells sorted from PBMCs, taken 10 days after the yellow fever booster vaccination.

This chain's CDR3 is CASSSEGRGLTDTQYF. As DNA, the CDR3 is TGTGCCAGCAGCTCTGAGGGGCGGGGGCTCACAGATACGCAGTATTTT. This sequence joins TRBV7-9 and TRBJ2-3; maybe TRBD2 (7 bases). Trimming stripped 4 bases from V and 2 bases from J, with 16 bases between. CDR1 and CDR2 (germline): SEHNR, FQNEAQ (reference sequence). This CDR3 has 16 residues.